Below, 10 T cell receptor beta chains from the same sample are listed, as sequenced in a study of CD8 T cells in ankylosing spondylitis. In TCRdb, the 5' RACE reads were re-called with MiXCR into one record per CDR3 protein. The table has more than 30,000 distinct CDR3 sequences, over 10% seen once; the top ten hold approximately 33%. The specimen was synovial fluid, either unsorted or a sorted T cell fraction (not recorded which). The origin of the receptors is a male donor with ankylosing spondylitis.

The rearrangement links TRBV20-1 to TRBJ2-1; maybe TRBD2 (5 bases). This CDR3 comprises 15 residues. V lost 5 bases and J 3 bases, leaving 17 bases between the germline ends. CDR1 is DFQATT, CDR2 SNEGSKA, per germline (reference sequence). This CDR3 reads CSAPLPQRGYNEQFF. CDR3 DNA: TGCAGTGCTCCTCTCCCTCAACGGGGCTACAATGAGCAGTTCTTC.

This clonotype showed up many times. The chain's CDR3 is CAISEYGTGRYLAVEQYF. The CDR3 DNA is TGTGCCATCAGTGAGTATGGGACAGGGAGATACCTTGCGGTCGAGCAGTACTTC. The chain is built from TRBV10-3 and TRBJ2-7; 9 positions agree with TRBD1. This CDR3 comprises 18 residues. Germline V CDR1 and CDR2: ENHRY, SYGVKD. After removal of 1 base from V and 6 bases from J, the junction contained 16 bases not matched to a gene.

This chain links TRBV9 with TRBJ2-4, with a possible D match to TRBD1 (5 bases). This CDR3 is built from 15 residues. V gave up 5 bases and J gave up 2 bases, with 14 bases separating them. Per germline, CDR1 SGDLS and CDR2 YYNGEE. The CDR3 reads CASSDSTSTKNIQYF. The CDR3 nucleotides read TGTGCCAGCAGTGACAGTACGTCGACCAAAAACATTCAGTACTTC.

The rearrangement uses TRBV5-1 and TRBJ1-2; D remains ambiguous. The CDR3 contains 16 residues. V lost 3 bases to trimming and J lost 2 bases, with 17 bases between them. Germline CDR1 is SGHRS and CDR2 is YFSETQ. In DNA, the CDR3 is TGCGCCAGCAGCTATACGTGGGCGCTCCTCAACTATGGCTACACCTTC. It is translated as CASSYTWALLNYGYTF.

This clonotype was observed at least ten times. V usage is TRBV28 and J usage is TRBJ1-2, with 7 bases fitting TRBD1. This CDR3 is built from 14 residues. J gave up 2 bases and V 10 bases, and 10 bases lay outside the gene matches. The V gene's germline CDR1 is MDHEN and CDR2 SYDVKM. The CDR3 nucleotides read TGTGCCACCAAGAGGGACAGTTTCAACTATGGCTACACCTTC. Residues: CATKRDSFNYGYTF.

This clonotype was observed a handful of times. The V and J genes are TRBV5-6 and TRBJ2-4; the D gene is possibly TRBD1 (5 bases). The CDR3 consists of 13 residues. V lost 3 bases to trimming and J lost 8 bases, with 12 bases between them. Germline V gene sequence: CDR1 SGHDT, CDR2 YYEEEE. The CDR3 sequence is CASSSLSRDIQYF. CDR3 coding DNA: TGTGCCAGCAGCTCACTATCCAGGGACATTCAGTACTTC.

The chain links TRBV7-2 to TRBJ1-6; D gene uncertain. The V gene's germline CDR1 is SGHTA and CDR2 FQGNSA. Trimming cost V 3 bases and J 7 bases, with 10 bases left between them. The CDR3 is made up of 14 amino acids. The chain's CDR3 is CASSFSRENSPLHF. The CDR3 region has the DNA TGTGCCAGCAGCTTTTCCAGAGAGAATTCACCCCTCCACTTT.

The chain is built from TRBV5-1 and TRBJ1-4, with D maybe TRBD1 (5 bases). CDR1 is SGHRS, CDR2 YFSETQ, per germline. Trimming left V 1 base short and J 8 bases short, with 15 bases between. This CDR3 has 15 amino acids. CDR3 in DNA: TGCGCCAGCAGCTTGTTGGCAGGGAAAAACGAAAAACTGTTTTTT. Translated: CASSLLAGKNEKLFF.

This clonotype was seen at least ten times. The V and J genes are TRBV7-2 and TRBJ1-1; 7 positions agree with TRBD1. Germline V gene sequence: CDR1 SGHTA, CDR2 FQGNSA. Trimming cost V 4 bases and J 5 bases; bases outside gene matches: 4. This CDR3 is 13 amino acids long. The CDR3 DNA follows: TGTGCCAGCAGCTCGGACAGGAGAACTGAAGCTTTCTTT. Amino acids: CASSSDRRTEAFF.

This clonotype has just a few counts. The V and J genes are TRBV4-2 and TRBJ2-1; TRBD2 matches 10 bases. CDR3 size: 16 residues. The germline V gene encodes CDR1 LGHNA and CDR2 YNFKEQ. V lost 0 bases to trimming and J lost 6 bases; unmatched junction nucleotides: 5. The CDR3 protein is CASSQEPTSGFNEQFF. For the CDR3, the DNA is TGTGCCAGCAGCCAAGAACCGACTAGCGGGTTCAATGAGCAGTTCTTC.